The rows below give T cell receptor beta chains drawn from one sample of a study of T cells in tuberculosis. The data were produced by immunoSEQ multiplex PCR, yet TCRdb's version contains in-frame clones alone and is incomplete. This table has roughly 34,000 clones, about 90% appearing once. Specimen: PBMCs. The receptor source for this set is a donor between 10 and 35 years old with latent tuberculosis or without tuberculosis infection. Some clones in this sample may be carry-over from other donors' samples. Each CDR3 is given with its conserved first and last residue. A D gene is named only where the DNA matches it firmly. Part of the rows lack a size; the others show once, few, many or a class for expanded clones.

TGCGCCAGCAGCCAAGACCGAGTTAGCGGGGGCCCCCAAGAGACCCAGTACTTC,CASSQDRVSGGPQETQYF,TRBD2,TRBJ2-5,TRBV4-1,NA
TGTGCCAGCTACCGGACTACGATCACAGATACGCAGTATTTT,CASYRTTITDTQYF,NA,TRBJ2-3,TRBV2,NA
TGTGCCAGCAGCCTTATTACAGGGGGCTACGACTATGGCTACACCTTC,CASSLITGGYDYGYTF,TRBD1,TRBJ1-2,TRBV9,NA
TGCGCCAGCAGCTTCTTGGCCGAGACCCAGTACTTC,CASSFLAETQYF,NA,TRBJ2-5,TRBV5-1,NA
TGCGCCAGCAGCACCGGGAGATTAACAGATACGCAGTATTTT,CASSTGRLTDTQYF,NA,TRBJ2-3,TRBV5-1,once
TGTGCCAGCAGCTTAGTTACGGCGGGGCCGACAGATACGCAGTATTTT,CASSLVTAGPTDTQYF,NA,TRBJ2-3,TRBV7-8,NA
TGTGCCAGCAGCTTTGGGACAAATACCTACGAGCAGTACTTC,CASSFGTNTYEQYF,NA,TRBJ2-7,TRBV13,NA
TGTGCCTGGAGTGGGGGGGGTAATCAGCCCCAGCATTTT,CAWSGGGNQPQHF,NA,TRBJ1-5,TRBV30,NA
TGCGCCAGCAGCCCCCGCGTTAAAGCGGGGGGGACCAATGAGCAGTTCTTC,CASSPRVKAGGTNEQFF,TRBD2,TRBJ2-1,TRBV5-1,NA
TGTGCCAGCAGCTTATCTACCTACGAGCAGTACTTC,CASSLSTYEQYF,NA,TRBJ2-7,TRBV13,NA
TGCGCCAGCAGCCCTGACAGGGGGCGGACTGAAGCTTTCTTT,CASSPDRGRTEAFF,TRBD1,TRBJ1-1,TRBV5-1,NA